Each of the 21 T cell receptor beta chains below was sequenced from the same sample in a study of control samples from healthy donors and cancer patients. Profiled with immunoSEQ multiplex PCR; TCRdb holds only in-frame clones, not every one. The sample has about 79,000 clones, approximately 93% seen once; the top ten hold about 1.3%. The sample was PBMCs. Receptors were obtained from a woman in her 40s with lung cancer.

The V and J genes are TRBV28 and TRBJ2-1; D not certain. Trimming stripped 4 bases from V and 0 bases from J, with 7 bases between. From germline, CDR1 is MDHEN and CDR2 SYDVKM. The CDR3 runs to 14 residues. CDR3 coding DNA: TGTGCCAGCAGTTGGCCGAGCTCCTACAATGAGCAGTTCTTC. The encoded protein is CASSWPSSYNEQFF.

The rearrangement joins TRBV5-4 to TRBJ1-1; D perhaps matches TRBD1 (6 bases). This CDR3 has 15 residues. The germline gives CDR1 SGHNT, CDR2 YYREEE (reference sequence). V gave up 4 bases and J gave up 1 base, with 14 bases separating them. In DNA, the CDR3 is TGTGCCAGCAGCGTCTGGGGGGCGGGGAACACTGAAGCTTTCTTT. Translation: CASSVWGAGNTEAFF. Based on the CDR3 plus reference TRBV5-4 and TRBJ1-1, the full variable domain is ETGVTQSPTHLIKTRGQQVTLRCSSQSGHNTVSWYQQALGQGPQFIFQYYREEENGRGNFPPRFSGLQFPNYSSELNVNALELDDSALYLCASSVWGAGNTEAFFGQGTRLTVV.

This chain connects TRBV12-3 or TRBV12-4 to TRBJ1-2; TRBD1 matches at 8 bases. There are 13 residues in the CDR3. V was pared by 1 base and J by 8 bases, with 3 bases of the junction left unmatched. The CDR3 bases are TGTGCCAGCAGTTTAGGGACAGGGAGCGGCTACACCTTC. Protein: CASSLGTGSGYTF.

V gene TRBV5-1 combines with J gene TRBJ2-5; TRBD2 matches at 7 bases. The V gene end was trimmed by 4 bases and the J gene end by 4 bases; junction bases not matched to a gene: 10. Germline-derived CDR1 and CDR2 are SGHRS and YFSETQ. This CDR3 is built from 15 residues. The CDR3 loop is CASSLGGTGGETQYF. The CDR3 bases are TGCGCCAGCAGCCTCGGTGGGACGGGAGGAGAGACCCAGTACTTC.

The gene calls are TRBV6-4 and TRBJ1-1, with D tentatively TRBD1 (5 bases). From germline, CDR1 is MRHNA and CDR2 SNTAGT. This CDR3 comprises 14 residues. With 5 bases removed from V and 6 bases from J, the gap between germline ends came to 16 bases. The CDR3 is CASSPTAAYAEAFF. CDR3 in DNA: TGTGCCAGCAGTCCGACAGCGGCCTACGCTGAAGCTTTCTTT.

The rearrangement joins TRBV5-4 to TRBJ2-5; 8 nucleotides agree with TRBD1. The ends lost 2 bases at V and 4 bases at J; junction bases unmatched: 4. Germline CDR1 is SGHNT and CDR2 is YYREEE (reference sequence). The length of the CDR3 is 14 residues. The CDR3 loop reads CASSFPGGLETQYF. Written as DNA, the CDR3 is TGTGCCAGCAGCTTCCCAGGGGGCTTAGAGACCCAGTACTTC.

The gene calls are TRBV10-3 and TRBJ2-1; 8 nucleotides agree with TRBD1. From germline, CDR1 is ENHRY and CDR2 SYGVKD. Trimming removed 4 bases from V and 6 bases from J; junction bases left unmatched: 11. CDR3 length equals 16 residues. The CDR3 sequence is CAISGGATGATNEQFF. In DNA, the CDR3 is TGTGCCATCAGTGGTGGGGCGACAGGGGCCACCAATGAGCAGTTCTTC.

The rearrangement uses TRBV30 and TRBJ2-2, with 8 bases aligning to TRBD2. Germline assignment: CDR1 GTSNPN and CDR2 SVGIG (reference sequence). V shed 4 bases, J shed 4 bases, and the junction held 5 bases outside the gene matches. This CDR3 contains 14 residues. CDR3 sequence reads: CAWNRGGPTGELFF. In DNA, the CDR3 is TGTGCCTGGAACCGCGGGGGGCCCACCGGGGAGCTGTTTTTT.

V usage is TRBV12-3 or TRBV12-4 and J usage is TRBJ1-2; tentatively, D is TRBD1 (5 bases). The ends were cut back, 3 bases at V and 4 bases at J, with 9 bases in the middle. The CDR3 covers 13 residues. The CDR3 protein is CASSLGLAYGYTF. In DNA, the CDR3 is TGTGCCAGCAGTTTGGGACTCGCCTATGGCTACACCTTC.

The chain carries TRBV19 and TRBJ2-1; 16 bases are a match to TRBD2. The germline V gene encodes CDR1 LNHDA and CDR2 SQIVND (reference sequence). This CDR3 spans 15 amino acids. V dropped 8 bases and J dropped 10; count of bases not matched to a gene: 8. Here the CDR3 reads CASSPGLAGGREQFF. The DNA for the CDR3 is TGTGCCAGTTCGCCGGGACTAGCGGGGGGGCGAGAGCAGTTCTTC.

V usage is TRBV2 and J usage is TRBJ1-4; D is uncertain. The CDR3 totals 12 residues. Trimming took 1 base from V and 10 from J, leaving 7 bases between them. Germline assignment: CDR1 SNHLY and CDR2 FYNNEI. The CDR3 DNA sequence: TGTGCCAGCAGTGAAGGGGCAGTAAAACTGTTTTTT. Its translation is CASSEGAVKLFF.

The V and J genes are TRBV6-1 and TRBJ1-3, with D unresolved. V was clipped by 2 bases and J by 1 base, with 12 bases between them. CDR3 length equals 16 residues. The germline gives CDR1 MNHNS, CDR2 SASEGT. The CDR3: CASSELYLGSGNTIYF. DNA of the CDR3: TGTGCCAGCAGTGAACTTTACCTGGGGTCTGGAAACACCATATATTTT.

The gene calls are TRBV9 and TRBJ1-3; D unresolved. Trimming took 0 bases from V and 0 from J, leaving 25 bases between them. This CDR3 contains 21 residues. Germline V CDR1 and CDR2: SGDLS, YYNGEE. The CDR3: CASSVALPPISSPSSGNTIYF. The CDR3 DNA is TGTGCCAGCAGCGTAGCGCTCCCTCCTATCTCATCACCTAGCTCTGGAAACACCATATATTTT.

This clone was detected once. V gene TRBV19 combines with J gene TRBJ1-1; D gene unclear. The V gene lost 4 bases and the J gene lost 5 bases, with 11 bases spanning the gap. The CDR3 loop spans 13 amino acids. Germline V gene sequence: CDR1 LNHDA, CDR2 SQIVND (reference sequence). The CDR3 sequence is CASSKGGRTEAFF. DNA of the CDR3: TGTGCCAGTAGTAAGGGAGGGAGGACTGAAGCTTTCTTT. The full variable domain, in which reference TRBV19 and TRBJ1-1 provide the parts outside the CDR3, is DGGITQSPKYLFRKEGQNVTLSCEQNLNHDAMYWYRQDPGQGLRLIYYSQIVNDFQKGDIAEGYSVSREKKESFPLTVTSAQKNPTAFYLCASSKGGRTEAFFGQGTRLTVV.

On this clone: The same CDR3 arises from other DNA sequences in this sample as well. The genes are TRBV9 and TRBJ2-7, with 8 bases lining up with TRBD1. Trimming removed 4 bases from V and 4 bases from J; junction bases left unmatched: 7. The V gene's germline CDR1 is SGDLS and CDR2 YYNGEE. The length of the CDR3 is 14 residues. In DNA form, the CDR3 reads TGTGCCAGCAGCCCCCGGGACAGGAGTTACGAGCAGTACTTC. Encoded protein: CASSPRDRSYEQYF. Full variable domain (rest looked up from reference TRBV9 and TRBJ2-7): DSGVTQTPKHLITATGQRVTLRCSPRSGDLSVYWYQQSLDQGLQFLIQYYNGEERAKGNILERFSAQQFPDLHSELNLSSLELGDSALYFCASSPRDRSYEQYFGPGTRLTVT.

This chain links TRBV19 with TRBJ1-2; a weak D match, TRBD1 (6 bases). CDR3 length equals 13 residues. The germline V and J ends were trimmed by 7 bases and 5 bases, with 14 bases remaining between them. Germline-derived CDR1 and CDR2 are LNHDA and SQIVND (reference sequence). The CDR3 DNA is TGTGCCAGTACCCCAGACAGGTGGTATGGCTACACCTTC. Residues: CASTPDRWYGYTF.

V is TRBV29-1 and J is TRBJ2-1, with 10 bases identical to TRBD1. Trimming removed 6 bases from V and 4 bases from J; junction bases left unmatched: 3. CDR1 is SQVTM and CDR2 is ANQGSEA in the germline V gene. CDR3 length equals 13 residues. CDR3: CSVGQGGYNEQFF. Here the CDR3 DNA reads TGCAGCGTAGGACAGGGGGGTTACAATGAGCAGTTCTTC.

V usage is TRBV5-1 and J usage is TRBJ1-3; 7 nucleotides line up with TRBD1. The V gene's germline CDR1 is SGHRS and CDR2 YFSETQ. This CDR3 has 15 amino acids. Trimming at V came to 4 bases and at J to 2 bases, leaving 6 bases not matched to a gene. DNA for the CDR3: TGCGCCAGCAGCGCAGTACAGGGGCCTGGAAACACCATATATTTT. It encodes CASSAVQGPGNTIYF. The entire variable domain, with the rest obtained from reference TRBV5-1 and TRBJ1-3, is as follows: KAGVTQTPRYLIKTRGQQVTLSCSPISGHRSVSWYQQTPGQGLQFLFEYFSETQRNKGNFPGRFSGRQFSNSRSEMNVSTLELGDSALYLCASSAVQGPGNTIYFGEGSWLTVV.

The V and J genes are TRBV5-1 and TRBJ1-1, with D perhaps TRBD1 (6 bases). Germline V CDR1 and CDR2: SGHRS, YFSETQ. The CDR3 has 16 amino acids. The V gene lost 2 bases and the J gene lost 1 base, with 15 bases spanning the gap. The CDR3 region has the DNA TGCGCCAGCAGCTTAGTAGGGGGGTCTACGAACACTGAAGCTTTCTTT. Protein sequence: CASSLVGGSTNTEAFF.

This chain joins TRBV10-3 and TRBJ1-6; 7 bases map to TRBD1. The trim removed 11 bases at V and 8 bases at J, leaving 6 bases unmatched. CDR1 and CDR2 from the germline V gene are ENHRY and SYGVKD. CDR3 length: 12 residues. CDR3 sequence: CAVEGADSPLHF. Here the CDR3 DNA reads TGTGCCGTCGAGGGGGCTGATTCACCCCTCCACTTT.

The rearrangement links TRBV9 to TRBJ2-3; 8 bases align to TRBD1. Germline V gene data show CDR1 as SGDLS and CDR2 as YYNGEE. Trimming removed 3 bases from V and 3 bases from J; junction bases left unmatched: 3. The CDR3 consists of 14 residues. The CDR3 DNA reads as TGTGCCAGCAGCGCGGACAGGGCTACAGATACGCAGTATTTT. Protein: CASSADRATDTQYF.